This is a list of T cell receptor beta chains from one sample in a study of blood T cells in healthy people across ages. From the 5' RACE reads, TCRdb called clonotypes with MiXCR, one entry per CDR3 protein. The table lists 780,000 or so distinct CDR3 sequences, approximately 55% of them singletons. Sequences were obtained from blood. All receptors come from a man aged 80 or over in good health. The CDR3 runs from the conserved cysteine through the conserved F or W. D genes are given only for firm matches. Size tells how often a clone was seen (once, few, many) or the class of an expanded clone, and some rows leave it out.

clone_size,v_call,d_call,cdr3_length,j_call,cdr3_aa,cdr3_nt
.,TRBV24-1,.,15,TRBJ1-4,CATSDAGVLNEKLFF,TGTGCCACCAGTGATGCCGGGGTACTTAATGAAAAACTGTTTTTT
.,TRBV9,.,16,TRBJ1-6,CASSVDGKGRHSPLHF,TGTGCCAGCAGCGTAGATGGGAAGGGGCGGCATTCACCCCTCCACTTT
.,TRBV2,.,15,TRBJ2-1,CASRPRGFGYNEQFF,TGTGCCAGCAGGCCCCGGGGGTTCGGGTACAATGAGCAGTTCTTC
.,TRBV27,.,14,TRBJ1-2,CASSPTMRGNGYTF,TGTGCCAGCAGTCCCACGATGCGGGGGAATGGCTACACCTTC
.,TRBV7-3,.,16,TRBJ1-1,CASSSHPTTGNTEAFF,TGTGCCAGCAGCTCCCACCCAACGACGGGGAACACTGAAGCTTTCTTT
.,TRBV20-1,.,14,TRBJ1-5,CSARASTGIQPQHF,TGCAGTGCTAGAGCTTCGACGGGGATCCAGCCCCAGCATTTT
few,TRBV3-1,.,17,TRBJ2-3,CASSQLQTGTSTDTQYF,TGTGCCAGCAGCCAACTACAAACGGGTACTAGCACAGATACGCAGTATTTT
many,TRBV29-1,TRBD2,19,TRBJ2-7,CSVEGIVGAGDGGGYEQYF,TGCAGCGTTGAAGGAATCGTTGGAGCGGGAGATGGAGGGGGATACGAGCAGTACTTC
.,TRBV12-3/TRBV12-4,.,14,TRBJ2-7,CASRAEGRSYEQYF,TGTGCCAGCAGAGCTGAAGGGCGGTCCTACGAGCAGTACTTC
.,TRBV27,.,12,TRBJ2-7,CASRPSGGRQYF,TGTGCCAGCAGACCCTCGGGTGGGAGGCAGTACTTC
.,TRBV7-9,TRBD1,15,TRBJ2-2,CASSRAGGNTGELFF,TGTGCCAGCAGCCGGGCAGGGGGCAACACCGGGGAGCTGTTTTTT
.,TRBV5-1,.,15,TRBJ2-1,CASSSSGTPIGEQFF,TGCGCCAGCAGCTCCTCCGGGACCCCGATCGGTGAGCAGTTCTTC
few,TRBV29-1,.,12,TRBJ1-2,CSVDLGARGYTF,TGCAGCGTTGATCTCGGCGCACGTGGCTACACCTTC
.,TRBV20-1,TRBD1,13,TRBJ2-5,CSAISGGIETQYF,TGCAGTGCTATCTCAGGGGGCATAGAGACCCAGTACTTC
.,TRBV6-2/TRBV6-3,.,15,TRBJ2-1,CASQPHGSGSNEQFF,TGTGCCAGCCAGCCCCACGGTAGCGGATCCAATGAGCAGTTCTTC
.,TRBV15,TRBD2,17,TRBJ2-3,CATSRAGELAGSHYAYF,TGTGCCACCAGCAGGGCCGGGGAACTAGCGGGCTCCCATTACGCGTATTTT
.,TRBV20-1,TRBD2,16,TRBJ2-1,CSARDQATSGRADQFF,TGCAGTGCTAGAGATCAGGCGACTAGCGGGAGGGCTGATCAGTTCTTC
.,TRBV20-1,.,12,TRBJ2-1,CSARPFLNEQFF,TGCAGTGCTAGGCCCTTCCTCAATGAGCAGTTCTTC
.,TRBV20-1,TRBD1,17,TRBJ1-5,CSARGQGRTNSNQPQHF,TGCAGTGCCAGAGGACAGGGGCGAACTAATAGCAATCAGCCCCAGCATTTT
few,TRBV5-1,.,16,TRBJ2-6,CASALRGDSGANVLTF,TGCGCCAGCGCTCTTAGGGGCGACTCTGGGGCCAACGTCCTGACTTTC
.,TRBV30,TRBD1,13,TRBJ2-7,CAWTKQGAGEQYF,TGTGCCTGGACCAAACAGGGGGCGGGCGAGCAGTACTTC
once,TRBV11-2,TRBD2,15,TRBJ2-3,CASSLVGGIADTQYF,TGTGCCAGCAGCTTAGTGGGAGGGATCGCAGATACGCAGTATTTT
.,TRBV12-3/TRBV12-4,TRBD1,15,TRBJ1-2,CASSPGQGRPYGYTF,TGTGCCAGCAGTCCAGGACAGGGGCGTCCCTATGGCTACACCTTC
.,TRBV7-8,TRBD2,15,TRBJ2-7,CASSLISGTSYEQYF,TGTGCCAGCAGCTTAATAAGCGGGACGAGCTACGAGCAGTACTTC
.,TRBV6-1,.,10,TRBJ1-2,CASSDWGYTF,TGTGCCAGCAGTGACTGGGGCTACACCTTC
.,TRBV4-2,TRBD2,16,TRBJ2-1,CASSQEWTSGNNEQFF,TGTGCCAGCAGCCAAGAGTGGACTAGCGGAAACAATGAGCAGTTCTTC
.,TRBV24-1,.,16,TRBJ2-1,CATSDLRLDAGNEQFF,TGTGCCACCAGTGATTTGAGATTGGATGCTGGGAATGAGCAGTTCTTC
few,TRBV6-1,.,16,TRBJ2-1,CASSPLGGGSYNEQFF,TGTGCCAGCAGTCCTTTAGGGGGAGGCTCCTACAATGAGCAGTTCTTC
.,TRBV6-5,.,14,TRBJ2-3,CASRRGRATDTQYF,TGTGCCAGCAGGCGGGGCAGGGCGACAGATACGCAGTATTTT
.,TRBV18,.,17,TRBJ1-5,CASSPLAQVYSNQPQHF,TGTGCCAGCTCACCCTTGGCACAGGTTTATAGCAATCAGCCCCAGCATTTT